What follows are 3 T cell receptor beta chains derived from one specimen sequenced in a study of blood T cells in healthy people across ages. A J-beta primer mix and a sample-barcoded 5' primer were used in a second PCR of about 7 to 12 cycles. One entry per CDR3 protein results from TCRdb running MiXCR on the 5' RACE reads. Of approximately 1.5 million distinct CDR3 sequences in the sample, roughly 32% were seen once. Specimen: blood. Receptors were obtained from a woman in her twenties or thirties in good health.

This chain uses TRBV7-8 with TRBJ2-2; no reliable D call. With 9 bases removed from V and 0 bases from J, the gap between germline ends came to 11 bases. The CDR3 runs to 14 residues. The germline V gene has CDR1 SGHVS and CDR2 FQNEAQ. The CDR3 loop reads CASRPYPNTGELFF. CDR3 nucleotide sequence: TGTGCCAGTCGACCATATCCGAACACCGGGGAGCTGTTTTTT.

This clonotype was observed once. This may stem from a read error, because a much larger clone lies one nucleotide away. The chain couples TRBV20-1 to TRBJ2-1, with D perhaps being TRBD1 or TRBD2 (5 bases each). The CDR3 sequence is 13 residues long. The V and J ends lost 5 bases and 7 bases respectively, with 15 bases between them. The germline CDR1 and CDR2 sequences are DFQATT and SNEGSKA (reference sequence). The CDR3 is CSASAGTPNEQFF. Here the CDR3 DNA reads TGCAGTGCTTCAGCCGGGACGCCGAATGAGCAGTTCTTC.

The rearrangement uses TRBV3-1 and TRBJ2-3, with D unresolved. The CDR3 totals 15 residues. Trimming pared 0 bases from V and 4 bases from J, leaving 11 bases between. Germline CDR1 LGHDT, CDR2 YNNKEL (reference sequence). In DNA, the CDR3 is TGTGCCAGCAGCCAAGATGCCGTCAACGCAGATACGCAGTATTTT. It encodes CASSQDAVNADTQYF.